This TCR beta chain emerged from a study of response to subunit inactivated influenza vaccine (dated by TCRdb to between 2018 and 2020). Concerning the study at large: To follow how T cells responded to a trivalent subunit inactivated influenza vaccine, the researchers relied on deep quantitative profiling of the T cell receptor repertoire. Points the paper makes about the study in general: The authors proposed that each seasonal influenza vaccination may bring in only a limited number of new T cells.

The protocol used for the library was RT-PCR. This sample was sequenced with an Illumina HiSeq 2500. TCRdb reprocessing: public reads trimmed at Q25 with fastp, clones called with MiXCR, in-frame beta chains kept. Rows merge per CDR3 protein into single entries with the most common DNA and genes. The sample table holds 560,000 or so distinct CDR3 sequences, of which about 8% were seen once. 10% to 15% of the sample is taken by the ten largest. This clonotype was counted a few times. Its antigen target is currently unknown. No quality values exist for individual bases; no much larger clone is one base distant. Sequencing was performed on PBMCs from blood, taken around 25 months after vaccination. The clonotype was recovered from a man aged 50-75 years who received an inactivated influenza vaccine. Donor details come from another sample of the same person, matched by shared clones.

The encoded CDR3 is CATSDPQGASYEQYF. The DNA sequence follows: TGTGCCACCAGTGATCCACAGGGGGCCTCCTACGAGCAGTACTTC. The rearranged segments are TRBV24-1 and TRBJ2-7, with TRBD1 matching 9 junction bases. The CDR3 has 15 amino acids, counting the end cysteine and phenylalanine. The kept DNA is CDR3 alone, 45 bases in frame from the first base. Ends trimmed: V by 3 bases, J by 0 bases; bases unmatched to a gene: 2. Sequences KGHDR (CDR1) and SFDVKD (CDR2) are obtained from the germline V gene.